This is a list of T cell receptor beta chains from one sample in a study of type 1 and type 2 diabetes patients. TCRdb redid the calling of the multiplex PCR reads with MiXCR, one entry per CDR3 protein. The sample lists around 300,000 distinct CDR3 sequences, 40% to 50% occurring once. The sequenced sample consisted of peripheral blood mononuclear cells (PBMCs). The receptors derive from a man aged 18-30 years with type 2 diabetes. Each CDR3 is given with its conserved first and last residue. The D gene is left open where the match is weak. Size values are once, few and many counts, or a class for expanded clones, and some rows have none.

J | size | V | D | DNA | CDR3
TRBJ1-2 | few | TRBV30 | - | TGTGCCTGGATAGTATCGGGGGGGCTCTATGGCTACACCTTC | CAWIVSGGLYGYTF
TRBJ2-1 | few | TRBV15 | TRBD1 | TGTGCCACCAGCAGGGACAGGGAGGTCAATGAGCAGTTCTTC | CATSRDREVNEQFF
TRBJ1-6 | - | TRBV30 | - | TGTGCCTGGAGGGAACAACAGGTTTTCAATTCACCCCTCCACTTT | CAWREQQVFNSPLHF
TRBJ1-2 | - | TRBV6-6 | - | TGTGCCAGCAGTTACGGCTATGGCTACACCTTC | CASSYGYGYTF
TRBJ1-2 | few | TRBV30 | - | TGTGCCTCACTTAGACGGGACCGGGAATATGGCTACACCTTC | CASLRRDREYGYTF
TRBJ1-6 | - | TRBV27 | TRBD1 | TGTGCCAGCAGTACCCACAGGGGGCTAGATTCACCCCTCCACTTT | CASSTHRGLDSPLHF
TRBJ2-2 | few | TRBV5-1 | - | TGCGCCAGCACCCGTGACGGAACGAACACCGGGGAGCTGTTTTTT | CASTRDGTNTGELFF
TRBJ2-1 | once | TRBV5-1 | - | TGCGCCAGCAGCCCGGCCTATGTCGAACCAGAGCAGTTCTTC | CASSPAYVEPEQFF
TRBJ1-2 | - | TRBV7-2 | - | TGTGCCAGCAACTTTTTTGGTACGGGGAATAACTATGGCTACACCTTC | CASNFFGTGNNYGYTF
TRBJ1-1 | - | TRBV27 | TRBD1 | TGTGCCACCAGGGGGGCGGACACTGAAGCTTTCTTT | CATRGADTEAFF
TRBJ1-1 | few | TRBV20-1 | TRBD1 | TGCAGTGCTGGAGTTAGGACAGGGGGGACTGAAGCTTTCTTT | CSAGVRTGGTEAFF
TRBJ2-7 | many | TRBV2 | TRBD1 | TGTGCCAGCAGCGGACAGGGATCCCACGAGCAGTACTTC | CASSGQGSHEQYF
TRBJ1-4 | many | TRBV2 | - | TGTGCCAGCAGTGAACTAGCCGGCCTGAATGAAAAACTGTTTTTT | CASSELAGLNEKLFF